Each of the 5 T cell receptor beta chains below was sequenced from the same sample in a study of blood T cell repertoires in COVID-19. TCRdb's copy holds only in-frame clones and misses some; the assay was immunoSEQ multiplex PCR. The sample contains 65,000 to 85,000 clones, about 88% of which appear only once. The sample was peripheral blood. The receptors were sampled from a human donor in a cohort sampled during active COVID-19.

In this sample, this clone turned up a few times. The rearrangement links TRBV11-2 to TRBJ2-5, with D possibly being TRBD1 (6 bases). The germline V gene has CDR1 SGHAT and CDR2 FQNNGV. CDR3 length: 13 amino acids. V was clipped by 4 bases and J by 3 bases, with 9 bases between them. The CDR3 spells CASSSWTEETQYF. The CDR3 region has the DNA TGTGCCAGCAGCTCGTGGACAGAAGAGACCCAGTACTTC.

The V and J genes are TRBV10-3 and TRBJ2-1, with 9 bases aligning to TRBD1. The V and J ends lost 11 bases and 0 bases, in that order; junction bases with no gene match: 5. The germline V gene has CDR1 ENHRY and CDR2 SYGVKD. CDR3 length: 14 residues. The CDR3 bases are TGTGCCGCCCGGGACAGGGACTCCTACAATGAGCAGTTCTTC. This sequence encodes CAARDRDSYNEQFF.

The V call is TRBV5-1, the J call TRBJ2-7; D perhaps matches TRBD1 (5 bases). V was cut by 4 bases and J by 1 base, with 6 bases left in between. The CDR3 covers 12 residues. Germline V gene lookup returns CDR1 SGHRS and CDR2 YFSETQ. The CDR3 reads CASSGASYEQYF. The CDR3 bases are TGCGCCAGCAGCGGGGCATCCTACGAGCAGTACTTC.

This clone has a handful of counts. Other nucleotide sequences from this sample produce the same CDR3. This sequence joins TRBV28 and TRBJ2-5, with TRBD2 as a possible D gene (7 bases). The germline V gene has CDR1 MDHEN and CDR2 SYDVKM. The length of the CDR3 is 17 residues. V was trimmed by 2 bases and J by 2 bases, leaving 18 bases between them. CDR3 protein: CASSLGRGGRGQETQYF. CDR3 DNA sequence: TGTGCCAGCAGTTTAGGACGTGGGGGGCGGGGGCAAGAGACCCAGTACTTC.

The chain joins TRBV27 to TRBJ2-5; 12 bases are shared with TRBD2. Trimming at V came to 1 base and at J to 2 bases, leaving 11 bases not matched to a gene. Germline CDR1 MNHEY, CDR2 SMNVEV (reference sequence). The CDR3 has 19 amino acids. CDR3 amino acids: CASSLYTSGGLGPQETQYF. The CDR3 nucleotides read TGTGCCAGCAGTTTATATACTAGCGGGGGGTTAGGACCTCAAGAGACCCAGTACTTC.